The T cell receptor (beta chain) described here comes from a study of T cell responses to AZD1222 COVID-19 vaccine (dated by TCRdb to the early 2020s). Turning to the overall study: AZD1222 recipients with second doses at about 4 weeks or about 12 weeks were pooled, because spike-specific TCR depth and breadth did not differ between schedules. TCR sequencing covered over 230 trial participants: 200 to 220 given two doses of AZD1222 and 26 given two doses of MenACWY control vaccine. Trial participants were enrolled by age into subgroups of 18-55, 56-69 and 70-plus years, and around 140, 26 and 57 TCR-sequenced participants, respectively, were included in these subgroups.

As concerns this clone: Its antigen is unknown. Within one base of it there is no much larger clone, and no base qualities were kept.

Per the publication, the time point label means: baseline before first vaccination. Vaccinee samples were obtained from the UK trials COV001 and COV002, which included a single-blind randomized controlled phase 2/3 trial of AZD1222 (ChAdOx1 nCoV-19) in healthy adults. For TCRbeta chain sequencing, PBMC samples were collected from trial participants at day 0 and at day 28 after the second dose. Beyond this particular receptor, the publication reports: A significant rise in spike-specific TCR breadth and depth was observed after two AZD1222 doses relative to day 0 and relative to MenACWY recipients. The 56-69-year group was small, and its depth increase did not reach significance, likely because of low power. Conclusions about previously exposed vaccinees are limited, since just five or six AZD1222 recipients were seropositive for SARS-CoV-2 at baseline. Reportedly, almost half of the unique spike-specific TCRs recognized epitopes lying outside the regions that are mutated in the B.1.351 and B.1.1.7 variants. Because no samples from the day 14 peak response were available, repertoires could be characterized only after the peak T cell response. CD4 TCRs associated with the vaccine covered the entire spike protein, and the dominant responses were in regions 160-218 and 743-854. Most participants were white British and females outnumbered males, and the authors suggested that clonal diversity may have been underestimated.

The CDR3 regions of human TCRbeta chains were analyzed by immunosequencing. The study's processing was this. Repertoire TCRs were matched against a reference library of SARS-CoV-2-specific TCRs generated with the MIRA antigen-specificity platform. Breadth was defined as the fraction of unique TCRs that were SARS-CoV-2-associated, and depth was defined as the fraction of total T cells that were SARS-CoV-2-associated. Using the MIRA data, each spike-specific TCR was mapped to the spike region that the TCR reacts to and placed in a CD4 or CD8 class. Log10-transformed breadth and depth values were compared by one-way ANOVA with Sidak's multiple comparisons tests. Imported from immuneACCESS, the table was reduced by TCRdb to in-frame sequences with V and J called. These copies leave out some clones; in studies compared against another copy, an unresolved V gene accounts for under half, and the cause of the remainder is not known. D and trimming were read from the DNA, whereas the V and J calls and clone size are those reported in that table. The sample has about 70,000 clones on record, around 83% of them singletons. The top ten constitute approximately 9.8% of the sample.

V sheds 5 bases and J sheds 2 bases, leaving 6 bases between their ends. The germline V gene supplies CDR1 MDHEN and CDR2 SYDVKM. There are 12 amino acids in the CDR3, from cysteine to phenylalanine inclusive. Here the CDR3 DNA is all that survives: 36 bases in frame from base 1. This sequence was found in an adult in good health. The chain couples TRBV28 to TRBJ1-1, with no reliable assignment of the D segment. Sample: peripheral blood, taken on day 0 of AZD1222 vaccination. CDR3 protein: CASSLGNTEAFF. In nucleotide form, the sequence is TGTGCCAGCAGTCTGGGTAACACTGAAGCTTTCTTT.